Presented here are 16 T cell receptor beta chains from one specimen sequenced in a study of blood T cell repertoires in COVID-19. Data came from immunoSEQ multiplex PCR; TCRdb stores just in-frame clones and leaves some out. Of over 200,000 clones in the sample, more than 70% were seen once. The specimen was PBMCs or T cells enriched from blood (not recorded which). The receptors were gathered from a woman between 40 and 55 years old with acute COVID-19.

This clone was seen a single time. The chain carries TRBV19 and TRBJ1-1; 8 bases align to TRBD1. Trimming at V came to 5 bases and at J to 0 bases, leaving 5 bases not matched to a gene. This CDR3 contains 15 residues. Germline values: CDR1 LNHDA, CDR2 SQIVND (reference sequence). The CDR3 protein is CASSGTGLMNTEAFF. CDR3 DNA sequence: TGTGCCAGTAGTGGGACAGGCCTGATGAACACTGAAGCTTTCTTT.

V gene TRBV3-1 (or the pseudogene TRBV3-2) combines with J gene TRBJ2-1; D possibly corresponds to TRBD2 (6 bases). The V end was cut by 4 bases, the J end by 0 bases, with 16 bases between. CDR3 length: 17 amino acids. CDR1 LGHDT and CDR2 YNNKEL come from the germline V gene (reference sequence). This CDR3 is CASSLKLAAGSYNEQFF. The CDR3 nucleotides are TGTGCCAGCAGCCTTAAACTAGCCGCAGGCTCCTACAATGAGCAGTTCTTC.

Comment on this clone: Other DNA sequences of this sample code for an identical CDR3. The J gene is TRBJ2-3, the V gene TRBV11-2; possible D gene TRBD1, 6 bases. Germline-derived CDR1 and CDR2 are SGHAT and FQNNGV. The V end was cut by 4 bases, the J end by 3 bases, with 8 bases between. This CDR3 comprises 13 residues. The CDR3 DNA reads TGTGCCAGCAGCTCCGACAGGACAGATACGCAGTATTTT. Translating it yields CASSSDRTDTQYF.

This chain's CDR3 is CASSYPHRGGNTIYF. CDR3 nucleotides: TGTGCCAGCAGTTACCCTCACAGGGGTGGAAACACCATATATTTT. The J gene is TRBJ1-3, the V gene TRBV6-5; 7 nucleotides agree with TRBD1. CDR1 is MNHEY and CDR2 is SVGAGI in the germline V gene. This CDR3 contains 15 residues. V lost 2 bases, J lost 3 bases, and 4 bases stayed unmatched.

This chain connects TRBV7-9 to TRBJ2-3, with TRBD2 matching 9 bases. CDR1 is SEHNR and CDR2 is FQNEAQ in the germline V gene (reference sequence). Trimming at V came to 1 base and at J to 5 bases, leaving 16 bases not matched to a gene. This CDR3 region has 19 residues. The CDR3, as DNA: TGTGCCAGCAGCTTAGGCCCTACAGGCGGGGGGGCCCGTGGAGATACGCAGTATTTT. This sequence encodes CASSLGPTGGGARGDTQYF.

The V call is TRBV6-2 or TRBV6-3, the J call TRBJ2-4; 10 positions match TRBD2. From germline, CDR1 is MNHEY and CDR2 SVGEGT. This CDR3 has 14 residues. Trimming cost V 4 bases and J 6 bases; bases outside gene matches: 3. CDR3 region: CASSFSGGANIQYF. CDR3 bases: TGTGCCAGCAGTTTCAGCGGGGGGGCAAACATTCAGTACTTC.

V gene TRBV2 combines with J gene TRBJ2-5; D might be TRBD1 (5 bases). This CDR3 has 11 amino acids. Germline CDR1 SNHLY, CDR2 FYNNEI. Trimming pared 10 bases from V and 4 bases from J, leaving 10 bases between. The CDR3 coding sequence is TGTGCCACCAAGACAGTAGAGACCCAGTACTTC. As protein: CATKTVETQYF.

The chain carries TRBV4-2 and TRBJ2-3, with TRBD2 identical over 11 bases. The CDR3 is made up of 16 amino acids. J gave up 2 bases and V 2 bases, and 3 bases lay outside the gene matches. CDR1 and CDR2 from the germline V gene are LGHNA and YNFKEQ. DNA for the CDR3: TGTGCCAGCAGCCAACCTAGCGGGGGGTACACAGATACGCAGTATTTT. This gives the protein CASSQPSGGYTDTQYF.

The chain joins TRBV29-1 to TRBJ2-7; tentatively, D is TRBD1 (6 bases). Germline V lookup: CDR1 SQVTM, CDR2 ANQGSEA. This CDR3 is built from 22 residues. V lost 1 base and J lost 0, with 34 bases in between. CDR3 protein: CSVEVSPEEGHNRAGDSYEQYV. In DNA form, the CDR3 reads TGCAGCGTTGAAGTCTCACCTGAAGAGGGACATAACCGGGCCGGGGACTCCTACGAGCAGTACGTC.

The chain couples TRBV30 to TRBJ1-1; D is perhaps TRBD1 (5 bases). V shed 4 bases and J shed 3 bases, with 9 bases lying between them. The germline gives CDR1 GTSNPN, CDR2 SVGIG (reference sequence). The CDR3 is made up of 12 amino acids. In nucleotides, the CDR3 is TGTGCCTGGACAGGGTGGGACACTGAAGCTTTCTTT. Its protein is CAWTGWDTEAFF.

This clone has a single count. The chain joins TRBV7-9 to TRBJ1-6, with TRBD1 identical over 9 bases. Germline V gene sequence: CDR1 SEHNR, CDR2 FQNEAQ (reference sequence). Trimming removed 5 bases from V and 16 bases from J; junction bases left unmatched: 3. CDR3 length: 11 amino acids. The DNA of the CDR3 is TGTGCCAGCAGCAATGGACAGGGGCTCCACTTT. Translated, it gives CASSNGQGLHF.

The chain joins TRBV9 to TRBJ2-1, with 14 bases that match TRBD2. V was pared by 3 bases and J by 10 bases, with 9 bases of the junction left unmatched. The CDR3 has 16 residues. CDR1 and CDR2 from the germline V gene are SGDLS and YYNGEE. The CDR3 nucleotides read TGTGCCAGCAGCGGAGGGACTAGCGGGAGCGCGTGGGAGCAGTTCTTC. It is translated as CASSGGTSGSAWEQFF.

This clone showed up just a few times. The rearrangement uses TRBV4-2 and TRBJ2-7; 9 positions agree with TRBD1. This CDR3 is built from 16 residues. Germline CDR1 and CDR2: LGHNA and YNFKEQ. V was clipped by 1 base and J by 5 bases; unmatched bases: 9. The chain's CDR3 is CASSQARGQGLNEQYF. CDR3 coding DNA: TGTGCCAGCAGCCAAGCTCGAGGACAGGGGCTCAACGAGCAGTACTTC.

This clone was recorded only once. Additional DNA sequences in this sample encode the identical CDR3. V is TRBV24-1 and J is TRBJ2-1, with 8 bases that match TRBD2. After removal of 2 bases from V and 0 bases from J, the junction contained 2 bases not matched to a gene. CDR1 and CDR2 (germline): KGHDR, SFDVKD. CDR3 length equals 16 residues. DNA for the CDR3: TGTGCCACCAGTGATTCCAGCGGGAGCTCCTACAATGAGCAGTTCTTC. As protein: CATSDSSGSSYNEQFF.

The V call is TRBV5-4, the J call TRBJ1-5; D ambiguous. Per the germline V gene, CDR1 is SGHNT and CDR2 is YYREEE (reference sequence). Trimming stripped 4 bases from V and 0 bases from J, with 11 bases between. This CDR3 has 15 amino acids. CDR3 sequence: CASSLAGNSNQPQHF. CDR3 bases: TGTGCCAGCAGCCTAGCGGGAAATAGCAATCAGCCCCAGCATTTT. Variable domain in full (rest from reference TRBV5-4 and TRBJ1-5): ETGVTQSPTHLIKTRGQQVTLRCSSQSGHNTVSWYQQALGQGPQFIFQYYREEENGRGNFPPRFSGLQFPNYSSELNVNALELDDSALYLCASSLAGNSNQPQHFGDGTRLSIL.

The chain recombines TRBV29-1 with TRBJ1-2; 11 nucleotides align to TRBD1. V shed 6 bases, J shed 8 bases, and the junction held 8 bases outside the gene matches. This CDR3 comprises 13 residues. Germline CDR1 reads SQVTM; CDR2 reads ANQGSEA. The CDR3 DNA reads as TGCAGCGTCGAGGAGGACAGGGGGCGAGGCTACACCTTC. The encoded protein is CSVEEDRGRGYTF.